These 18 T cell receptor beta chains came from one sample sequenced in a study of shared clonotypes between healthy human individuals. The assay was immunoSEQ multiplex PCR, and TCRdb's table has in-frame clones only and misses some. The table includes roughly 380,000 clones, approximately 97% detected once. The sequencing sample was made of memory CD8+ T cells sorted from blood. As for subset: CD45RO+ cells pooled with CCR7-negative TemRA cells. The receptor source for this set is a man in his thirties or forties in good health.

The chain couples TRBV5-1 to TRBJ2-1; 7 positions agree with TRBD1. This CDR3 comprises 15 residues. Germline assignment: CDR1 SGHRS and CDR2 YFSETQ. The V and J ends lost 3 bases and 4 bases, in that order; junction bases with no gene match: 7. CDR3 protein: CASSSDRVAYNEQFF. The CDR3 DNA is TGCGCCAGCAGCTCTGACAGGGTCGCTTACAATGAGCAGTTCTTC.

The rearrangement uses TRBV5-1 and TRBJ2-7; 10 bases match TRBD2. The V gene end was trimmed by 4 bases and the J gene end by 0 bases; junction bases not matched to a gene: 7. CDR3 length: 16 amino acids. Germline CDR1 is SGHRS and CDR2 is YFSETQ. The CDR3: CASSGGLAVVSYEQYF. In DNA form, the CDR3 reads TGCGCCAGCAGCGGAGGACTAGCGGTGGTCTCCTACGAGCAGTACTTC.

This chain uses TRBV27 with TRBJ2-7; 8 bases align to TRBD2. The ends lost 6 bases at V and 0 bases at J; junction bases unmatched: 4. The CDR3 is made up of 14 amino acids. Germline values: CDR1 MNHEY, CDR2 SMNVEV (reference sequence). CDR3 coding DNA: TGTGCCAGCAGCATAGGGACTAGCTCCTACGAGCAGTACTTC. As protein: CASSIGTSSYEQYF.

The CDR3 protein is CASRGGQQPQHF. The CDR3 DNA is TGTGCCAGTAGGGGGGGGCAACAGCCCCAGCATTTT. The chain couples TRBV19 to TRBJ1-5, with D possibly being TRBD1 (6 bases). V dropped 6 bases and J dropped 7 bases, with 10 bases sitting between them. Germline CDR1 LNHDA, CDR2 SQIVND (reference sequence). The CDR3 contains 12 residues.

The chain is built from TRBV4-1 and TRBJ1-2; possible D gene TRBD1, 5 bases. CDR3 size: 13 residues. V shed 1 base and J shed 6 bases, with 9 bases lying between them. In germline, CDR1 is MGHRA, CDR2 YSYEKL. The CDR3 protein is CASSQAQDNGYTF. The DNA for the CDR3 is TGCGCCAGCAGCCAAGCACAGGATAATGGCTACACCTTC.

The chain combines TRBV9 with TRBJ2-3; 9 nucleotides match TRBD2. This CDR3 contains 15 residues. Trimming at V came to 0 bases and at J to 7 bases, leaving 6 bases not matched to a gene. Germline loops: CDR1 SGDLS, CDR2 YYNGEE. The CDR3 spells CASSVGREGLYTQYF. The CDR3 coding sequence is TGTGCCAGCAGCGTAGGGCGGGAGGGCCTGTATACGCAGTATTTT.

This sequence joins TRBV29-1 and TRBJ1-1; D is unresolved. V dropped 5 bases and J dropped 6 bases, with 7 bases sitting between them. Germline V lookup: CDR1 SQVTM, CDR2 ANQGSEA. The CDR3 contains 10 residues. CDR3 in DNA: TGCAGCGTTTTTGTGCCTGAAGCTTTCTTT. The encoded protein is CSVFVPEAFF.

V usage is TRBV19 and J usage is TRBJ2-3; possibly TRBD1 for D (6 bases). Germline V CDR1 and CDR2: LNHDA, SQIVND (reference sequence). CDR3 length equals 16 residues. The V end lost 3 bases, the J end lost 1 base, and 14 bases lay between the germline ends. CDR3 region: CASSIRRGGGTDTQYF. The DNA for the CDR3 is TGTGCCAGTAGTATCCGCAGGGGTGGGGGCACAGATACGCAGTATTTT.

The chain joins TRBV5-4 to TRBJ2-4; D not resolved. The V end was cut by 0 bases, the J end by 13 bases, with 11 bases between. In germline, CDR1 is SGHNT, CDR2 YYREEE (reference sequence). CDR3 length: 12 amino acids. CDR3 region: CASSLEASKQYF. The CDR3 DNA reads TGTGCCAGCAGCTTGGAGGCCAGCAAACAGTACTTC. Complete variable domain (other parts from reference TRBV5-4 and TRBJ2-4): ETGVTQSPTHLIKTRGQQVTLRCSSQSGHNTVSWYQQALGQGPQFIFQYYREEENGRGNFPPRFSGLQFPNYSSELNVNALELDDSALYLCASSLEASKQYFGAGTRLSVL.

The chain has TRBV6-5 and TRBJ2-2; 8 nucleotides match TRBD1. Germline V gene data show CDR1 as MNHEY and CDR2 as SVGAGI. This CDR3 is built from 15 residues. V lost 0 bases to trimming and J lost 3 bases; unmatched junction nucleotides: 0. CDR3 coding DNA: TGTGCCAGCAGTTACTCGGGACAGGACACCGGGGAGCTGTTTTTT. Its translation: CASSYSGQDTGELFF.

The chain combines TRBV6-5 with TRBJ1-3; possible D gene TRBD1, 5 bases. V shed 7 bases and J shed 2 bases, with 12 bases lying between them. The CDR3 loop spans 14 amino acids. CDR1 MNHEY and CDR2 SVGAGI come from the germline V gene. The CDR3 protein is CASIRAQAGNTIYF. The DNA for the CDR3 is TGTGCCAGCATACGGGCACAGGCTGGAAACACCATATATTTT.

With respect to this clone: Other DNA sequences in the same sample also yield this CDR3. V usage is TRBV10-3 and J usage is TRBJ1-3; D is possibly TRBD1 (5 bases). The CDR3 length is 12 residues. Germline V gene data show CDR1 as ENHRY and CDR2 as SYGVKD. Between the trimmed V and J ends, which lost 4 bases and 4 bases, there was a span of 5 bases. The CDR3 loop is CAISGGGNTIYF. The CDR3 nucleotides are TGTGCCATCAGTGGGGGGGGAAACACCATATATTTT.

V and J are TRBV10-3 and TRBJ2-1; 7 bases fit TRBD2. Trimming at V came to 4 bases and at J to 6 bases, leaving 0 bases not matched to a gene. This CDR3 is built from 12 residues. Per germline, CDR1 ENHRY and CDR2 SYGVKD. The CDR3 loop reads CAISGTSNEQFF. DNA for the CDR3: TGTGCCATCAGTGGGACTAGCAATGAGCAGTTCTTC.

J is TRBJ2-7 and V is TRBV5-1, with D maybe TRBD1 (5 bases). Germline V gene sequence: CDR1 SGHRS, CDR2 YFSETQ. CDR3 length: 12 residues. The V end was cut by 6 bases, the J end by 2 bases, with 9 bases between. CDR3 sequence (DNA): TGCGCCAGCAAGGACAACCCCTACGAGCAGTACTTC. As protein: CASKDNPYEQYF.

The chain links TRBV11-2 to TRBJ2-7, with 8 bases that match TRBD1. From germline, CDR1 is SGHAT and CDR2 FQNNGV. Trimming took 1 base from V and 7 from J; bases not matched to a gene: 3. This CDR3 region has 13 residues. The CDR3 sequence: CASSLGQGWEQYF. The CDR3 DNA follows: TGTGCCAGCAGCTTAGGACAGGGGTGGGAGCAGTACTTC.

The chain is built from TRBV1 and TRBJ1-2. TRBV1 is labeled a pseudogene. CDR3 size: 14 residues. CDR3 protein: CTSSQDRPGPGYTF. The CDR3 DNA is TGCACCAGCAGCCAAGATAGGCCGGGCCCTGGCTACACCTTC.

The gene calls are TRBV7-8 and TRBJ2-1; 8 bases are shared with TRBD2. Germline V CDR1 and CDR2: SGHVS, FQNEAQ. The junction had 1 base not matched to a gene; V was cut back by 4 bases and J by 8 bases. This CDR3 is built from 12 residues. CDR3 sequence reads: CASSSGGHEQFF. The CDR3 nucleotides are TGTGCCAGCAGCTCGGGAGGGCATGAGCAGTTCTTC.

This chain links TRBV21-1 with TRBJ1-1. TRBV21-1 is tagged as a pseudogene. The CDR3 consists of 14 residues. This CDR3 reads CASLNRGGNTEAFF. The CDR3 coding sequence is TGTGCCAGTCTCAATCGGGGGGGGAACACTGAAGCTTTCTTT.